This T cell receptor (beta chain) is from a study of response to subunit inactivated influenza vaccine. TCRdb redid the calling of the RT-PCR reads with MiXCR, one entry per CDR3 protein. The data hold about half a million distinct CDR3 sequences, with 25% observed a single time. Germline V gene lookup returns CDR1 SQVTM and CDR2 ANQGSEA. This CDR3 has 13 amino acids. Trimming took off 8 bases at V and 9 bases at J, with 20 bases between the two ends. This clonotype was counted only a few times. This specimen was CD4+ T cells sorted from PBMCs, taken more than 4 days after vaccination. The origin of this receptor is a man aged 50 to 60 who received an inactivated influenza vaccine. The chain links TRBV29-1 to TRBJ2-1; D is perhaps TRBD2 (6 bases). CDR3 amino acids: CSLVGRFGGEQFF. CDR3 nucleotides: TGCAGCCTGGTAGGCCGATTCGGGGGTGAGCAGTTCTTC.